The clone carrying this TCR beta chain was detected only a few times. Its cognate antigen is unknown. Trimming took 3 bases from V and 3 from J, leaving 11 bases between them. Germline V CDR1 and CDR2: KGHSH, LQKENI. CDR3 size: 15 residues. The data were obtained in a study of cytomegalovirus exposure and HLA in healthy donors. In the study overall: Earlier results showed approximately 110 million unique TCR beta sequences derived from about 179 million T cells.

Study observations and caveats: Reportedly, HLA-A and HLA-B alleles of most subjects were accurately predicted from TCR beta. A later analysis associated 15,000 to 20,000 TCR beta sequences with HLA alleles at a 0.05 false discovery rate.

It was with 60 Vbeta and 13 Jbeta primers that the PCR ran. Clones were sequenced by immunoSEQ multiplex PCR, and TCRdb holds only the in-frame ones, with some missing. The table has over 100,000 clones, 78% seen once. The chain joins TRBV18 to TRBJ1-4; D is perhaps TRBD1 (5 bases). This TCR was sampled from a woman between 35 and 50 years old in good health and CMV-seronegative. The sequencing input was PBMCs. The CDR3 here is CASSPKGAPNEKLFF. The CDR3 DNA is TGTGCCAGCTCACCTAAAGGGGCACCTAATGAAAAACTGTTTTTT.